The present entry profiles one T cell receptor beta chain with its context. Antigen specificity is unknown. No infections or other immune events were documented during collection. Measured with immunoSEQ multiplex PCR; TCRdb has only the in-frame clones, and not every one. The profile shows around 70,000 clones, 90% of them singletons. The record originates from a study of identifying expanded T cells in peripheral blood. V was clipped by 1 base and J by 0 bases; unmatched bases: 1. This CDR3 is 16 amino acids long. Germline values: CDR1 LNHDA, CDR2 SQIVND (reference sequence). Whole-study results and caveats: Differentially abundant clones: about 1.1 between replicates, around 16 at around 14 days, approximately 18 at four.

This receptor was taken from a person aged 18 to 70 in good health. Sequenced input: blood. The J gene is TRBJ2-3, the V gene TRBV19, with 10 bases fitting TRBD2. The CDR3 DNA sequence: TGTGCCAGTAGTATAGCGACTAGCGGGAGCACAGATACGCAGTATTTT. It yields the protein CASSIATSGSTDTQYF.